This entry features one T cell receptor beta chain sequence. Its antigen is unknown. The data were taken from a study of T cells after yellow fever vaccination. As for the study in general: Fractions containing few cells were prepared with SMART-Seq v4 Ultra Low Input.

Each CDR3 protein gets one entry after TCRdb re-called the 5' RACE reads with MiXCR. The repertoire holds about 580,000 distinct CDR3 sequences, with roughly a sixth as singletons. The CDR3 has 15 amino acids. V was cut by 5 bases and J by 9 bases, with 22 bases left in between. The germline CDR1 and CDR2 sequences are SGHTA and FQGNSA. Study-level findings and limits: The secondary T-cell response peaked on day 5, not day 15, but was weaker. The study noted that FACS-sorted repertoires could contain abundant clonotypes contaminating from the bulk population.

This sample comprised PBMCs, obtained about 5 days after the first yellow fever vaccination. The TCR sequence derives from a man between 18 and 29 years old who received the YFV17D yellow fever vaccine. The chain links TRBV7-2 to TRBJ2-5, with D tentatively TRBD1 or TRBD2 (5 bases each). The CDR3 is CASSPGTDWEWSQYF. CDR3 coding DNA: TGTGCCAGCAGCCCAGGGACCGATTGGGAGTGGTCCCAGTACTTC.